The clone carrying this TCR beta chain was counted between two and nine times. The antigen remains undetermined. The assay was immunoSEQ multiplex PCR, and TCRdb's table has in-frame clones only and misses some. The sample consists of approximately 100,000 clones, 70% to 85% of them appearing once. This record comes from a study of cytotoxic CD8 clonotypes in ibrutinib-treated CLL. The study, taken as a whole, reports: Samples were collected at differing times from sustained-remission and progressing patients. The study found baseline clonality above age-matched healthy donors, tracking circulating CD8+ T-cell counts. The clonality rise at ibrutinib response reflected private clonotype expansion.

Per germline, CDR1 SGHNT and CDR2 YENEEA. The CDR3 runs 14 residues. With 5 bases removed from V and 7 bases from J, the gap between germline ends came to 14 bases. This sequence originates from a human donor with chronic lymphocytic leukemia. The sample consisted of PBMCs, taken after 12 months of ibrutinib treatment. The chain links TRBV11-3 to TRBJ2-2; a weak D match, TRBD1 (6 bases). The CDR3 sequence is CASSPYRDGGELFF. The CDR3 DNA sequence: TGTGCCAGCAGCCCGTACAGGGACGGCGGGGAGCTGTTTTTT.